The clone carrying this T cell receptor (beta chain) occurred once. These data originate in a study of shared clonotypes between healthy human individuals. CDR3 length: 14 amino acids. With V trimmed by 5 bases and J by 5 bases, 8 bases remained unmatched. Germline V CDR1 and CDR2: KGHSH, LQKENI. Measured with immunoSEQ multiplex PCR; TCRdb has only the in-frame clones, and not every one. The sample holds a few million clones, roughly 92% seen once. The chain couples TRBV18 to TRBJ2-5, with 7 bases aligning to TRBD1. The receptor was derived from a man in his late teens or twenties in good health. Some clones in this sample may be carry-over from other donors' samples. The specimen was naive CD4+ T cells from PBMCs. Indicated subset: CD45RA+ positively selected. CDR3 sequence: CASSATGVGETQYF. The DNA of the CDR3 is TGTGCCAGCTCAGCTACAGGGGTTGGGGAGACCCAGTACTTC.